A selection of T cell receptor beta chains follows, all from one sample in a study of regulatory T cells in long-lasting Graves disease. One entry per CDR3 protein results from TCRdb running MiXCR on the multiplex PCR reads. The sample records 350,000 to 450,000 distinct CDR3 sequences, 14% to 15% being singletons. The same data also contributed to another study, on T cells in Graves' hyperthyroidism and ophthalmopathy.

The specimen comprised peripheral blood mononuclear cells (PBMCs), sampled at new diagnosis, from a patient treated with antithyroid drugs. The receptors here all came from a woman aged 40 to 49 with Graves disease. CDR3s leave out the opening cysteine and the closing phenylalanine or tryptophan. Each record gives: clone size, V gene, CDR3 protein. Size tells how often a clone was seen (once, few, many) or the class of an expanded clone, and some rows leave it out.

clone_size: .
v_call: TRBV20-1
cdr3_aa: SASQREDYEQY

clone_size: .
v_call: TRBV20-1
cdr3_aa: GGTDNTGELF

clone_size: .
v_call: TRBV6-1
cdr3_aa: ASWGPPADQSNYGYT

clone_size: many
v_call: TRBV27
cdr3_aa: ASSFFGRADEQF

clone_size: many
v_call: TRBV12-3/TRBV12-4
cdr3_aa: ASSLLGRVD

clone_size: few
v_call: TRBV6-5
cdr3_aa: ASSYPTGTEDQPQH

clone_size: many
v_call: TRBV7-3
cdr3_aa: ASSAYRDSQLAYEQY

clone_size: many
v_call: TRBV7-2
cdr3_aa: ASSPGPAGGWGTDTQY

clone_size: few
v_call: TRBV18
cdr3_aa: ASSPSMGLADPWEQY

clone_size: few
v_call: TRBV24-1
cdr3_aa: ATSDPAYRGDSYNEQF

clone_size: many
v_call: TRBV30
cdr3_aa: AWSGSGSSYNEQF

clone_size: .
v_call: TRBV12-3/TRBV12-4
cdr3_aa: ASSLGPRGQPQH

clone_size: many
v_call: TRBV10-2
cdr3_aa: ASTSSYNSPLH

clone_size: .
v_call: TRBV7-6
cdr3_aa: ASSLWGGLSNTGELF

clone_size: .
v_call: TRBV25-1
cdr3_aa: ASPTSEGYNEQF

clone_size: many
v_call: TRBV14
cdr3_aa: ASSSSGTGANVLT

clone_size: many
v_call: TRBV12-3/TRBV12-4
cdr3_aa: ASSFVTSGFTDTQY

clone_size: .
v_call: TRBV18
cdr3_aa: ASSPNEYEQY

clone_size: .
v_call: TRBV29-1
cdr3_aa: SVVGDGSAGELF

clone_size: .
v_call: TRBV9
cdr3_aa: ASSVASERGAGDNEQF

clone_size: .
v_call: TRBV19
cdr3_aa: ASSPLTGSGTQETQY

clone_size: .
v_call: TRBV20-1
cdr3_aa: SALTQGFLDSSEQF

clone_size: many
v_call: TRBV9
cdr3_aa: ASSVAGTSVNEQF

clone_size: many
v_call: TRBV27
cdr3_aa: ASSQTGSDQPQH

clone_size: .
v_call: TRBV18
cdr3_aa: ASSPRDRGRGGYT

clone_size: .
v_call: TRBV24-1
cdr3_aa: ATSDWNSGSGELF

clone_size: .
v_call: TRBV5-4
cdr3_aa: ASSLVSGRNTGELF

clone_size: many
v_call: TRBV11-3
cdr3_aa: ASSLVGKWGTVNTEVF

clone_size: .
v_call: TRBV6-2/TRBV6-3
cdr3_aa: ARGHPKNIQY

clone_size: few
v_call: TRBV28
cdr3_aa: ASSLFTEAF

clone_size: many
v_call: TRBV3-1
cdr3_aa: ASSQDYPPNEQF

clone_size: .
v_call: TRBV10-3
cdr3_aa: AISDPTGATFNSPLH

clone_size: .
v_call: TRBV5-1
cdr3_aa: ASSLGRVGPLYGYT

clone_size: few
v_call: TRBV14
cdr3_aa: ASSPWDGETEAF

clone_size: many
v_call: TRBV12-3/TRBV12-4
cdr3_aa: ASTSSVSYEQY

clone_size: many
v_call: TRBV12-5
cdr3_aa: ASGGNRAAGGANVLT

clone_size: few
v_call: TRBV6-1
cdr3_aa: ATHSGSLTDTQY

clone_size: few
v_call: TRBV6-2/TRBV6-3
cdr3_aa: ASSQTPDSSSYNEQF

clone_size: many
v_call: TRBV7-9
cdr3_aa: ASSPGLRDRGLYNEQF

clone_size: many
v_call: TRBV11-2
cdr3_aa: ASSLERSSSETQY

clone_size: few
v_call: TRBV5-1
cdr3_aa: ASSEGPADTQY

clone_size: many
v_call: TRBV3-1
cdr3_aa: ASSPDVTQETQY

clone_size: many
v_call: TRBV11-2
cdr3_aa: ASSPDRGDEQY

clone_size: few
v_call: TRBV19
cdr3_aa: ASRIGQGTQEVEQPQH

clone_size: many
v_call: TRBV4-3
cdr3_aa: ASSQDHSLNYGYT

clone_size: many
v_call: TRBV5-1
cdr3_aa: ASSSTGPRSGNTIY

clone_size: few
v_call: TRBV2
cdr3_aa: ASTLTGTDTQY

clone_size: .
v_call: TRBV12-3/TRBV12-4
cdr3_aa: ASTSGLAGLTGELF

clone_size: few
v_call: TRBV6-2/TRBV6-3
cdr3_aa: ASSYPKGTSGRPYNEQF

clone_size: many
v_call: TRBV27
cdr3_aa: ASSTGTFHEQY

clone_size: .
v_call: TRBV28
cdr3_aa: ASTDLQGRDTEAF

clone_size: many
v_call: TRBV7-2
cdr3_aa: ASSQGTGNGYT

clone_size: many
v_call: TRBV6-1
cdr3_aa: ASSQTSSSSALH

clone_size: many
v_call: TRBV28
cdr3_aa: ASRIQGVNTEAF

clone_size: many
v_call: TRBV2
cdr3_aa: ASSPTGWGNQPQH

clone_size: few
v_call: TRBV20-1
cdr3_aa: RGYFRGRGEQY

clone_size: .
v_call: TRBV10-3
cdr3_aa: AIKSGDSYEQY